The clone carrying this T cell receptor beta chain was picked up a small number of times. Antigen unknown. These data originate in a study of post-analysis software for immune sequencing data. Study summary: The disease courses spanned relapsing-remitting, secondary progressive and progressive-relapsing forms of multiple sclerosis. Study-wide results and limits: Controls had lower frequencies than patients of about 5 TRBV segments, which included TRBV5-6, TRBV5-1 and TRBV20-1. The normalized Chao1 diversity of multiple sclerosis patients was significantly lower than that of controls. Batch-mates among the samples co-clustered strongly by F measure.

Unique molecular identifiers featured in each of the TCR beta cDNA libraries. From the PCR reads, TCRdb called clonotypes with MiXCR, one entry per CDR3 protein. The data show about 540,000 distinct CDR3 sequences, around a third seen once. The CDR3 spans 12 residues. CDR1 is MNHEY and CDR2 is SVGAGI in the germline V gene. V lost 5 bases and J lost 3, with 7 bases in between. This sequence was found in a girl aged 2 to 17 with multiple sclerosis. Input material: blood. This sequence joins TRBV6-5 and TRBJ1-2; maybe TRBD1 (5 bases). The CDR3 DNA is TGTGCCAGCAGTAGGGACTACTATGGCTACACCTTC. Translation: CASSRDYYGYTF.